This T cell receptor beta chain is drawn from a study of CD8 T cells in Susac syndrome. The study, taken as a whole, reports: As the study acknowledged, the number of individuals who were part of its TCR sequencing and HLA analysis was relatively small.

About 0.45 to 1 ug RNA was reverse transcribed with random hexamers. An immunoSEQ multiplex PCR generated amplified TCR beta CDR3 products spanning 54 Vbeta and 13 Jbeta. Each CDR3 protein is one row after TCRdb ran MiXCR on the immunoSEQ multiplex PCR reads. The sample yields 160,000 or so distinct CDR3 sequences, under 95% seen once. Germline V gene data show CDR1 as DFQATT and CDR2 as SNEGSKA (reference sequence). The length of the CDR3 is 16 residues. V was trimmed by 0 bases and J by 0 bases, leaving 14 bases between them. Worth noting for this clonotype: What it binds is unknown.

The chain couples TRBV20-1 to TRBJ1-1, with a weak D call TRBD1 (6 bases). Sequenced material: CD4+ T cells from PBMCs. The TCR was taken from a human donor in good health. For the CDR3, the DNA is TGCAGTGCTAGAGATTGGGGGGGCCTAATGAACACTGAAGCTTTCTTT. Its translation is CSARDWGGLMNTEAFF.